Described below is a single TCR beta chain sequence and its context. These data come from a study of T cell changes during pregnancy in multiple sclerosis. The CDR3 has 15 residues. Germline CDR1 is MGHRA and CDR2 is YSYEKL. V gave up 0 bases and J gave up 6 bases; unmatched junction bases: 5. The protocol was immunoSEQ multiplex PCR, while the TCRdb copy is restricted to in-frame clones and leaves out a portion. Among 25,000 to 30,000 clones, 85% to 90% were seen once, and the ten largest hold less than 9%. The sample here was CD8+ T cells from peripheral blood mononuclear cells, taken before pregnancy. J is TRBJ2-5 and V is TRBV4-1; 9 bases match TRBD1. The sequence was obtained from a female donor with multiple sclerosis, enrolled in a pregnancy study. The CDR3 here is CASSQDWGTGKTQYF. In nucleotides, the CDR3 is TGCGCCAGCAGCCAAGATTGGGGGACAGGGAAGACCCAGTACTTC.